This TCR beta chain was found in a study of T-cell reconstitution after alpha-beta-depleted transplantation in children. The TCRbeta library was prepared with unique molecular identifiers. TCRdb analysed the PCR reads with MiXCR anew, one entry per CDR3 protein. Here the sample spans 490,000 or so distinct CDR3 sequences, about an eighth being singletons. The V end was cut by 5 bases, the J end by 3 bases, with 20 bases between. CDR3 length: 16 amino acids. The specimen comprised PBMCs from the stem cell graft donor, sampled from the stem cell graft. This TCR was sampled from a human donor who donated a stem cell graft to a child with combined immunodeficiency. The chain is built from TRBV12-3 or TRBV12-4 and TRBJ2-7; D is tentatively TRBD1 or TRBD2 (6 bases each). DNA for the CDR3: TGTGCCAGCAGTGACGGATTCGGGGGCCTCAACTACGAGCAGTACTTC. Its protein is CASSDGFGGLNYEQYF.